Included here is one TCR beta chain sequence, with context. This clonotype was seen repeatedly, ten times or more. It lacks a known antigen. Base qualities were left out, and no much larger clone turns up one base away. These data are taken from a study of T cells in Graves' hyperthyroidism and ophthalmopathy (dated by TCRdb to the late 2010s). For the wider study: Peripheral blood samples were taken at initial diagnosis, before any treatment was given. To identify distinguishing TCR V-J signatures, a discovery cohort of 100 or so patients was used, comprising 43 with Graves' ophthalmopathy and around 57 with stable Graves' hyperthyroidism. An independent validation cohort of around 20 hyperthyroidism patients and 17 patients who later progressed to ophthalmopathy tested prospective prediction of ophthalmopathy. The 95 to 100 discovery patients were randomly divided into training and test sets at a 7:3 ratio. In roughly six Graves' hyperthyroidism patients, the study also compared T-cell repertoires from thyroid tissue with T-cell repertoires from blood. Following sampling, methimazole starting at 30 mg daily was given to hyperthyroidism patients, and high-dose intravenous methylprednisolone was given to ophthalmopathy patients. The paper reports TCR Vbeta CDR3 sequencing of approximately 140 peripheral blood samples: around 45 ophthalmopathy, around 80 hyperthyroidism and around 17 progressor patients.

Here is what the overall study found, with its caveats: In cross-validation, a model built on a 13 V-J signature told ophthalmopathy apart from stable hyperthyroidism with less than 90% sensitivity and around 83% specificity, and in testing the same model reached 80%/75%. Most expanded thyroid clonotypes (frequency above 0.001) were also found in blood, which suggests that blood repertoires may mirror thyroid immune responses. No statistical method was used to fix the sample size in advance, and group allocation was not hidden from the investigators. In validation, the model predicted progression to ophthalmopathy a median of about 6 months before onset, with roughly 70% sensitivity and about 72% specificity.

Graves' hyperthyroidism was defined as stable when no progression to ophthalmopathy occurred over 18 months of follow-up. The hyperthyroidism patients were between 18 and 65 years old and newly diagnosed, with a disease duration of less than 2 months. Patients with uncontrolled infections, other autoimmune diseases, pregnancy or lactation were excluded. Diagnoses were based on clinical symptoms, serum thyroxine and TRAb, thyroid ultrasound and orbital computed tomography. Ficoll-Paque density gradient centrifugation was used to isolate PBMCs from approximately 10 ml of fresh peripheral blood. Total RNA was extracted using Trizol reagent, and RNA quality was assessed on an Agilent 2100 Bioanalyzer. TCR beta CDR3 regions were amplified from RNA transcripts. For the first round of RT-PCR on the TCR CDR3, the HTBI primer set was used together with the Qiagen OneStep RT-PCR kit. The libraries were constructed in a second round of multiplex PCR and then size-selected and purified. Sequencing of the libraries was done on an Illumina HiSeq2000 using paired-end 100 bp reads. Under the source paper's analysis protocol: SOAPnuke was used to process the raw data, with reads discarded if the reads contained adapters or uncalled bases, had a mean Phred below 15, or lacked an exact constant-primer or identifier match. COPE v1.2.5 was used to merge high-quality paired reads, and clonotypes were defined as unique nucleotide sequences. MiTCR v1.1 was used to align the clonotypes against IMGT TRBV, TRBD and TRBJ reference segments. Analysis was restricted to V-J combinations with a frequency above 0.0001, which covered about 99% of repertoires. The TCS score was defined as the ratio of F50 (clonal expansion) to E x V (chaos), calculated using BLOSUM62-based TCRdist between CDR3 peptides within each V-J. Welch's t-statistics and random forest reduced approximately 520 V-J features to about 12, which were used in a naive Bayes classifier (R e1071). TCRdb handled the public reads itself, with Q25 trimming in fastp and clone calling in MiXCR, and kept productive beta chains. Duplicate CDR3 protein sequences are folded into a single record with the most common DNA and genes. These V and J calls are TCRdb output, not the study's own analysis. The sample profile shows roughly 290,000 distinct CDR3 sequences; roughly 15% of them were found once. The ten largest make up roughly 7.9% of the sample.

The V and J ends are trimmed by 2 bases and 4 bases, leaving 17 bases between them. From the germline V gene, CDR1 is SQVTM and CDR2 is ANQGSEA. The CDR3 numbers 15 residues from cysteine through phenylalanine. The CDR3 DNA has 45 bases and is translated from base 1. This receptor was identified in a woman aged 40 to 50 with Graves' hyperthyroidism. This sequence uses TRBV29-1 and TRBJ2-5, with no reliable assignment of the D segment. Sequencing input: blood. The bases are TGCAGCGTTGAACGCTCCGTCAGGCGTTCAGAGACCCAGTACTTC. Its protein product is CSVERSVRRSETQYF. With all but the CDR3 taken from the reference TRBV29-1 and TRBJ2-5 genes, the full variable domain is: SAVISQKPSRDICQRGTSLTIQCQVDSQVTMMFWYRQQPGQSLTLIATANQGSEATYESGFVIDKFPISRPNLTFSTLTVSNMSPEDSSIYLCSVERSVRRSETQYFGPGTRLLVL.